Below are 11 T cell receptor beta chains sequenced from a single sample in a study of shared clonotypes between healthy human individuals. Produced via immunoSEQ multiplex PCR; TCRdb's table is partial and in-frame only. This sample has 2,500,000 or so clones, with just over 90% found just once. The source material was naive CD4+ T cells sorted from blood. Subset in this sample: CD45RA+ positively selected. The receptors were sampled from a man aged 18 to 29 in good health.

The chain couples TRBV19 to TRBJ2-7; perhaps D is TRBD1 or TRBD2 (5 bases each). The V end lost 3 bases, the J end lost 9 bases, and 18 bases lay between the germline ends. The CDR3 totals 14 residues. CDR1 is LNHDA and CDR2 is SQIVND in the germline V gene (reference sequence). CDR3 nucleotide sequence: TGTGCCAGTAGTATCTCCGGGACCCCCTTGGGGCAGTACTTC. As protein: CASSISGTPLGQYF.

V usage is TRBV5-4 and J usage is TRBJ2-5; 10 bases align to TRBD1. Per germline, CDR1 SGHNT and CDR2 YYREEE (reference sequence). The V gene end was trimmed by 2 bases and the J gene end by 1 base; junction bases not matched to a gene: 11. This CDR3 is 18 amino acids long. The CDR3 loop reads CASSFGSGDRGLQETQYF. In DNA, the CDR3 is TGTGCCAGCAGCTTTGGATCAGGGGACAGGGGCCTCCAAGAGACCCAGTACTTC.

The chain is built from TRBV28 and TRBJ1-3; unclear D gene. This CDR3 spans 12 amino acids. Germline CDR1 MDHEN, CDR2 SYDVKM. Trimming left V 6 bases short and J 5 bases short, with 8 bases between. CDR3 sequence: CASSPLRNTIYF. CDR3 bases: TGTGCCAGCAGCCCTTTAAGAAACACCATATATTTT. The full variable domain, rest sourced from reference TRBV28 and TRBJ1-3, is DVKVTQSSRYLVKRTGEKVFLECVQDMDHENMFWYRQDPGLGLRLIYFSYDVKMKEKGDIPEGYSVSREKKERFSLILESASTNQTSMYLCASSPLRNTIYFGEGSWLTVV.

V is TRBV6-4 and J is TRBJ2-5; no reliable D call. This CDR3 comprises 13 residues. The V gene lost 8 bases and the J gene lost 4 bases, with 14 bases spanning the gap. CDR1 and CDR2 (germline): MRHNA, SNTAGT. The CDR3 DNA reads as TGTGCCAGCTCGAGTAATTGGGGAGAGACCCAGTACTTC. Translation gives CASSSNWGETQYF.

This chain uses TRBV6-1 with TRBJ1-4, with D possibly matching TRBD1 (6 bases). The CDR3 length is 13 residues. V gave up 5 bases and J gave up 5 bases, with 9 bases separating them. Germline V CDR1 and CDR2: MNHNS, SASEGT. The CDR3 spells CASSNRANEKLFF. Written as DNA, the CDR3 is TGTGCCAGCAGTAACAGGGCGAATGAAAAACTGTTTTTT.

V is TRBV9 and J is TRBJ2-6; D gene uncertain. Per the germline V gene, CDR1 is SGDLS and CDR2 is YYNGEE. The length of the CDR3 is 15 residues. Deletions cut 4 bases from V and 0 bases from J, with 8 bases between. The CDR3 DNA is TGTGCCAGCAGCCCTGGCAACTCTGGGGCCAACGTCCTGACTTTC. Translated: CASSPGNSGANVLTF.

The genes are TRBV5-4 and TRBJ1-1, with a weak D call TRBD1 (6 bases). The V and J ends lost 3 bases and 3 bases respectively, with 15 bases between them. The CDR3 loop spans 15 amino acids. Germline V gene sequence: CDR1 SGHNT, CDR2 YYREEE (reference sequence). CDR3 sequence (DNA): TGTGCCAGCAGCTCGGACAGCGGGGCCGACACTGAAGCTTTCTTT. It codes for CASSSDSGADTEAFF.

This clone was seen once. CDR3 amino acids: CAWNLAGYTYEQYF. CDR3 bases: TGTGCCTGGAATCTGGCAGGGTATACCTACGAGCAGTACTTC. V is TRBV30 and J is TRBJ2-7; perhaps TRBD1 as D (5 bases). This CDR3 contains 14 residues. The V end was cut by 4 bases, the J end by 2 bases, with 15 bases between. The germline gives CDR1 GTSNPN, CDR2 SVGIG (reference sequence).

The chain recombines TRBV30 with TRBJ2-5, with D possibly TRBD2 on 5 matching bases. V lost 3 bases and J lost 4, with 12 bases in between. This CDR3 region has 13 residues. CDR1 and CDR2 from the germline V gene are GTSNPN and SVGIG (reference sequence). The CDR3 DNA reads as TGTGCCTGGAGCCCCACTAGTCTAGAGACCCAGTACTTC. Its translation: CAWSPTSLETQYF.

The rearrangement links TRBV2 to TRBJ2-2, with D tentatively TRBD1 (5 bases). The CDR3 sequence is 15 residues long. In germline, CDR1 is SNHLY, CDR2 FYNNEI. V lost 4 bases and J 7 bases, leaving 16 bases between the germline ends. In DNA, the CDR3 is TGTGCCAGCAGTGTGGTTGAAGGGGTAGTCGGGGAGCTGTTTTTT. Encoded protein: CASSVVEGVVGELFF.

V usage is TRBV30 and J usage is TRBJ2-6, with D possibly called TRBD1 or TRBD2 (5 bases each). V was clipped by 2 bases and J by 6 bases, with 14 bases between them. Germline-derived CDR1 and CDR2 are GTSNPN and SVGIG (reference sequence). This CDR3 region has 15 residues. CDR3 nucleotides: TGTGCCTGGAGTAAGCTCCAGGGAGAGGCCAACGTCCTGACTTTC. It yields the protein CAWSKLQGEANVLTF. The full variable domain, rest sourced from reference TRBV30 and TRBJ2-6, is SQTIHQWPATLVQPVGSPLSLECTVEGTSNPNLYWYRQAAGRGLQLLFYSVGIGQISSEVPQNLSASRPQDRQFILSSKKLLLSDSGFYLCAWSKLQGEANVLTFGAGSRLTVL.